Detailed here is one T cell receptor beta chain. Its antigen is as yet unknown. Repertoires were generated with immunoSEQ multiplex PCR, while TCRdb's copy carries only in-frame clones and drops some. The repertoire holds under 50,000 clones, with approximately 88% as singletons. This entry is derived from a study of CD4 T cells in relation to SARS-CoV-2 and coronaviruses. Looking at the study overall: Of the patients, 8 or 9 were male, a few female, two Hispanic. Crossreactive spike epitopes shared across donors were mapped to their HLA restriction. Study-wide points: The cross-reactivity analysis covered only spike protein, not other viral proteins.

The clonotype comes from an adult with COVID-19. Sequencing was done on a sample of memory CD4+ T cells from PBMCs.

The CDR3 nucleotides are TGTGCCAGTAGTATTGGGGGAGCCGGGGAGCTGTTTTTT. It yields the protein CASSIGGAGELFF. J is TRBJ2-2 and V is TRBV19; TRBD1 or TRBD2 may be the D gene (5 bases each). V was shortened by 3 bases and J by 6 bases, with 8 bases between the two germline ends. The CDR3 runs to 13 residues. The germline V gene has CDR1 LNHDA and CDR2 SQIVND (reference sequence).